The source of this TCR beta chain is a study of cytomegalovirus exposure and HLA in healthy donors. Study-level points and caveats: Researchers reportedly found TCR beta sequences accurately predicted most subjects' HLA-A and HLA-B alleles.

CDR1 is MNHEY and CDR2 is SVGAGI in the germline V gene. Trimming removed 0 bases from V and 8 bases from J, with 14 bases in between. The CDR3 totals 15 residues. This clone was seen a handful of times. The target antigen is unknown. PCR primers comprised 60 Vbeta and 13 Jbeta primers. The table came from immunoSEQ multiplex PCR; TCRdb's copy has only in-frame clones and leaves some out. Among about 55,000 clones, roughly 80% were seen once, and the ten largest hold 1.6%. The TCR originated in a man in his thirties or forties in good health and CMV-seronegative. Sample: PBMCs. This chain uses TRBV6-5 with TRBJ1-3; D is ambiguous. The CDR3 loop is CASSYSTGEGHTIYF. The CDR3 DNA is TGTGCCAGCAGTTACTCGACCGGGGAAGGGCACACCATATATTTT.